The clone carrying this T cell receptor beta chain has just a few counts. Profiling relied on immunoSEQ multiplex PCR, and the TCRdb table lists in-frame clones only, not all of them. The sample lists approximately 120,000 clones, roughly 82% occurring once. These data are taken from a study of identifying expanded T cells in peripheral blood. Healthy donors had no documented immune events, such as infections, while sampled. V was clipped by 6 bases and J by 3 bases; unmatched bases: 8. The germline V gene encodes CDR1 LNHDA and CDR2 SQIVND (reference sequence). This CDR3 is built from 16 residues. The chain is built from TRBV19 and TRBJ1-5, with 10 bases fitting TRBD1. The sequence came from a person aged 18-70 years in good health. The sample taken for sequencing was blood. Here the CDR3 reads CASRAVGQGLNQPQHF. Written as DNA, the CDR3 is TGTGCCAGTAGGGCGGTGGGACAGGGGCTCAATCAGCCCCAGCATTTT.